This TCR beta chain is drawn from a study of blood T cell repertoires in COVID-19 (dated by TCRdb to 2019 to 2021). With regard to the full study: Samples from collaborators originated in the United States, Italy and Spain and spanned both the acute and convalescent phases of COVID-19. The samples were drawn from two sources: the first 160 participants of the ongoing ImmuneRACE study, and 1,000 to 1,500 subjects contributed by 6 global collaborators. The dataset comprised deeply sampled blood TCRbeta repertoires from subjects exposed to, actively infected with, or recovered from COVID-19. The prospective study material was composed of cDNA or gDNA derived from T cells, B-cell-depleted T cells, or PBMCs. The sample metadata nearly always contained a de-identified subject ID, COVID-19 status, age in years and sex. The repertoires were released in a freely available public database meant as a resource for research on the immune response to SARS-CoV-2. Where available, HLA class I and class II types were obtained from metadata supplied by the sample provider rather than from assay-based typing.

Each collaborating institution followed its own protocols to collect whole blood in K2EDTA tubes. For TCRbeta analysis, collaborators shipped samples in one of three forms: frozen whole blood, isolated PBMCs, or DNA extracted from either of those sample types. General findings and caveats noted by the study authors: The quantity of clinical and demographic metadata differed by source and by participant and was supplied without curation.

The CDR3 sequence holds 17 residues, the cysteine and phenylalanine included. Left in the record is the CDR3 DNA by itself, 51 bases read in frame from the first base. CDR1 and CDR2, looked up from the germline V gene, are KGHSH and LQKENI. Germline trimming amounts to 3 bases on V and 8 bases on J, with 13 as the count of junction bases outside the gene matches. In the case of this clone: This receptor's antigen is unknown. Base-call qualities are not available, and no considerably larger clone is one nucleotide away.

TCRbeta CDR3 regions were amplified from genomic DNA using the immunoSEQ Assay, a bias-controlled multiplex PCR. As for how the authors treated the data: The number of nucleated cells in each sample was estimated by amplification of reference gene primers within the assay. Sequence reads were collapsed and filtered to measure the absolute abundance of every unique TCRbeta CDR3 rearrangement. For each sample, productive Simpson clonality was calculated by taking the square root of Simpson's diversity index across productive rearrangements. The table comes from immuneACCESS by way of TCRdb, which keeps in-frame sequences with V and J called. Part of the clones is missing from these tables; in studies checked, under half for an unresolved V gene and the rest for unknown reasons. Clonal size and the V and J genes are those of that table, whereas D and trimming came from the DNA. Across this sample there are roughly 120,000 clones, with around 82% seen only once. The top ten clonotypes cover roughly 4.7% of the sample.

This clonotype was sampled from a human donor in a cohort sampled during active or convalescent COVID-19. Material: peripheral blood. The chain is assembled from TRBV18 and TRBJ2-1, with 10 bases matching TRBD2. The DNA is as follows: TGTGCCAGCTCACCCCAAGTAGCGGGGGGCCCTTGGGATGAGCAGTTCTTC. It encodes CASSPQVAGGPWDEQFF.